The 16 T cell receptor beta chains given below trace back to one sample, sequenced in a study of beta chain features in type 1 diabetes. Study conclusions and caveats: Shortening that was moderate but significant affected the TCRB CDR3s of Type 1 diabetes patients in all four CD4+ subsets.

Since all of the isolated RNA was reverse transcribed, expressed TCRB transcripts were what got sequenced. Clones were sequenced by immunoSEQ multiplex PCR, and TCRdb holds only the in-frame ones, with some missing. The data hold roughly 330,000 clones, with approximately 13% observed a single time. These receptors have no known antigen. The specimen sequenced was naive CD4+ T cells from blood. These receptors all stem from a woman aged 18 to 35 with type 1 diabetes.

This clone was detected a few times. This chain joins TRBV4-3 and TRBJ1-4; D not certain. With 3 bases removed from V and 8 bases from J, the gap between germline ends came to 7 bases. CDR1 and CDR2 (germline): LGHNA, YSLEER. The CDR3 length is 12 residues. CDR3 nucleotide sequence: TGCGCCAGCAGCCATTTTCAAGAAAAACTGTTTTTT. This codes for CASSHFQEKLFF.

This clone has only a few counts. The chain combines TRBV6-5 with TRBJ2-7; D gene ambiguous. This CDR3 has 13 residues. Trimming removed 2 bases at V and 9 bases at J, with 14 bases between. CDR1 MNHEY and CDR2 SVGAGI come from the germline V gene. In DNA form, the CDR3 reads TGTGCCAGCAGTTACCAGGCCCCAGGTGGGCAGTACGTC. Protein product: CASSYQAPGGQYV.

This chain connects TRBV7-2 to TRBJ2-1; 11 bases line up with TRBD2. This CDR3 comprises 16 residues. V was clipped by 2 bases and J by 3 bases; unmatched bases: 3. Germline V gene lookup returns CDR1 SGHTA and CDR2 FQGNSA. The CDR3: CASSLIAGGNYNEQFF. CDR3 coding DNA: TGTGCCAGCAGCTTAATAGCGGGAGGGAACTACAATGAGCAGTTCTTC.

The rearrangement joins TRBV25-1 to TRBJ2-6, with D perhaps matching TRBD1 (6 bases). Trimming removed 3 bases at V and 4 bases at J, with 16 bases between. CDR1 is MGHDK and CDR2 is SYGVNS in the germline V gene. CDR3 length: 17 amino acids. The CDR3 DNA follows: TGTGCCAGCAGTGATCAGGGGCCAGGTTCCGGGGCCAACGTCCTGACTTTC. Amino acids: CASSDQGPGSGANVLTF.

The chain combines TRBV5-1 with TRBJ2-5; TRBD1 is a possible D gene (6 bases). The CDR3 contains 14 residues. The germline gives CDR1 SGHRS, CDR2 YFSETQ. The V end lost 5 bases, the J end lost 0 bases, and 11 bases lay between the germline ends. This chain's CDR3 is CASRQGAYQETQYF. CDR3 sequence (DNA): TGCGCCAGCAGACAGGGAGCGTACCAAGAGACCCAGTACTTC.

The chain's CDR3 is CASSQDRSGTSGNLAKNIQYF. The CDR3 DNA reads TGCGCCAGCAGCCAAGATCGAAGCGGGACTAGCGGAAACCTAGCCAAAAACATTCAGTACTTC. J is TRBJ2-4 and V is TRBV4-3; 11 nucleotides agree with TRBD2. V dropped 0 bases and J dropped 0; count of bases not matched to a gene: 13. There are 21 residues in the CDR3. Germline CDR1 reads LGHNA; CDR2 reads YSLEER.

This chain uses TRBV29-1 with TRBJ1-1, with D perhaps TRBD1 (6 bases). Germline loops: CDR1 SQVTM, CDR2 ANQGSEA. With 4 bases removed from V and 5 bases from J, the gap between germline ends came to 17 bases. This CDR3 is 14 amino acids long. The CDR3 region has the DNA TGCAGCGTTGGGGTCCAGGGGCTCGTAACTGAAGCTTTCTTT. Protein product: CSVGVQGLVTEAFF.

This chain uses TRBV7-8 with TRBJ2-1; D is undetermined. This CDR3 region has 17 residues. V lost 2 bases, J lost 0 bases, and 14 bases lay in between. CDR1 is SGHVS and CDR2 is FQNEAQ in the germline V gene. The CDR3 DNA reads as TGTGCCAGCAGCTTATTTCTACCGAGAGTCTCCTACAATGAGCAGTTCTTC. Translating it yields CASSLFLPRVSYNEQFF.

This clone has only a few counts. The chain's CDR3 is CASSLAEETQYF. The CDR3 coding sequence is TGTGCCAGCAGTCTAGCGGAAGAGACCCAGTACTTC. The chain combines TRBV6-1 with TRBJ2-5, with TRBD2 matching 7 bases. The CDR3 has 12 amino acids. V gave up 5 bases and J gave up 3 bases; unmatched junction bases: 0. Germline V CDR1 and CDR2: MNHNS, SASEGT.

V usage is TRBV28 and J usage is TRBJ2-5; tentatively, D is TRBD2 (5 bases). Trimming removed 5 bases from V and 4 bases from J, with 8 bases in between. Germline CDR1 and CDR2: MDHEN and SYDVKM. The CDR3 has 12 residues. In DNA form, the CDR3 reads TGTGCCAGCAGTCAAGGGAGAGAGACCCAGTACTTC. Its translation is CASSQGRETQYF.

This clone turned up a few times. V is TRBV18 and J is TRBJ2-1; the D gene is possibly TRBD1 (6 bases). V shed 4 bases and J shed 6 bases, with 10 bases lying between them. The V gene's germline CDR1 is KGHSH and CDR2 LQKENI. The CDR3 sequence is 13 residues long. The CDR3 region is CASSLGQTNEQFF. CDR3 in DNA: TGTGCCAGCTCACTCGGACAGACCAATGAGCAGTTCTTC.

J is TRBJ2-3 and V is TRBV28; D is possibly TRBD1 (6 bases). The CDR3 is made up of 14 amino acids. CDR1 is MDHEN and CDR2 is SYDVKM in the germline V gene. The V gene lost 2 bases and the J gene lost 9 bases, with 15 bases spanning the gap. The CDR3 reads CASSLLTGWRTQYF. The CDR3 DNA reads TGTGCCAGCAGTTTACTAACAGGGTGGAGGACGCAGTATTTT. Combining the CDR3 with reference TRBV28 and TRBJ2-3 gives the whole variable domain DVKVTQSSRYLVKRTGEKVFLECVQDMDHENMFWYRQDPGLGLRLIYFSYDVKMKEKGDIPEGYSVSREKKERFSLILESASTNQTSMYLCASSLLTGWRTQYFGPGTRLTVL.

This clone occurred a few times. The chain is built from TRBV7-2 and TRBJ1-4; D call uncertain. V shed 1 base and J shed 5 bases, with 11 bases lying between them. The CDR3 runs 15 residues. CDR1 and CDR2 (germline): SGHTA, FQGNSA. The CDR3 DNA follows: TGTGCCAGCAGCTTAGTGGAGGGAACGAATGAAAAACTGTTTTTT. Its translation: CASSLVEGTNEKLFF.

In DNA, the CDR3 is TGCGCCAGCAGCCAGGCGTTTACGGGGAATCAGCCCCAGCATTTT. This encodes CASSQAFTGNQPQHF. The chain links TRBV4-3 to TRBJ1-5, with D unresolved. CDR1 is LGHNA and CDR2 is YSLEER in the germline V gene. Trimming removed 3 bases at V and 4 bases at J, with 13 bases between. CDR3 length: 15 amino acids.

In its sample, this clone was seen a few times. The CDR3 sequence: CAWSPQPEGVSYEQYF. In DNA form, the CDR3 reads TGTGCCTGGAGCCCTCAACCTGAGGGGGTCTCCTACGAGCAGTACTTC. The chain couples TRBV30 to TRBJ2-7; tentatively, D is TRBD1 (6 bases). The length of the CDR3 is 16 residues. Germline V gene lookup returns CDR1 GTSNPN and CDR2 SVGIG (reference sequence). Trimming left V 3 bases short and J 0 bases short, with 18 bases between. Complete variable domain (other parts from reference TRBV30 and TRBJ2-7): SQTIHQWPATLVQPVGSPLSLECTVEGTSNPNLYWYRQAAGRGLQLLFYSVGIGQISSEVPQNLSASRPQDRQFILSSKKLLLSDSGFYLCAWSPQPEGVSYEQYFGPGTRLTVT.

This clone was observed a few times. V usage is TRBV25-1 and J usage is TRBJ1-1; TRBD1 matches at 9 bases. The CDR3 sequence is 18 residues long. Trimming cost V 4 bases and J 1 base; bases outside gene matches: 13. CDR1 and CDR2 (germline): MGHDK, SYGVNS. CDR3 nucleotides: TGTGCCAGCAGTGCGGGATACAGGGGGCCCAAGAAGAACACTGAAGCTTTCTTT. This gives the protein CASSAGYRGPKKNTEAFF.